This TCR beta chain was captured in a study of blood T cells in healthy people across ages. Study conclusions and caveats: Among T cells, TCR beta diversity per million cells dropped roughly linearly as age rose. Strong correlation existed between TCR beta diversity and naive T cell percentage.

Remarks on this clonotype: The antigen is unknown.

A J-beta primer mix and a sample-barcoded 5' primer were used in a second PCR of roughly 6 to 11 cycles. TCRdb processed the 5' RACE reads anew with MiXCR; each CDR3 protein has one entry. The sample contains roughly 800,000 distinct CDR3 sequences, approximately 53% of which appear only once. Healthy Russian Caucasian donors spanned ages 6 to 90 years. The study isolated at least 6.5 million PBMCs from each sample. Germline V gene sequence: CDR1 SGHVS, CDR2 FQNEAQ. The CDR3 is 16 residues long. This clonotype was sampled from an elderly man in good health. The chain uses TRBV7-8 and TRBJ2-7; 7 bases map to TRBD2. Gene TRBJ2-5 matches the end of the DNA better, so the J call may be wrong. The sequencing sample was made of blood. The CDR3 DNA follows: TGTGCCAGCAACAGTAGGTTGGGACTAACATGGGAGACCCAGTACTTC. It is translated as CASNSRLGLTWETQYF.